This T cell receptor beta chain came from a study of T cell clones after liver transplantation. Study information: A pre-transplant mixed lymphocyte reaction with TCRbeta sequencing defined graft-donor-reactive clones followed in post-transplant blood.

Overall study results and limits: Compared with third party-reactive sequences, donor-reactive ones declined more, independent of withdrawal success.

The table came from immunoSEQ multiplex PCR; TCRdb's copy has only in-frame clones and leaves some out. Of fewer than 20,000 clones in the sample, about 90% were seen once. V was cut by 5 bases and J by 3 bases, with 16 bases left in between. The CDR3 has 15 amino acids. CDR1 is SGHDN, CDR2 FVKESK, per germline. Of note for this clone: What it recognizes is unknown.

This clonotype was sampled from a human donor who received a liver transplant. Sequencing was performed on CD8+ T cells from blood, taken before liver transplant. The chain joins TRBV14 to TRBJ1-1; no firm D call. The CDR3 DNA reads as TGTGCCAGCAGCTTGTCCCTTCATGGTGACACTGAAGCTTTCTTT. Translated, it gives CASSLSLHGDTEAFF.